Each of the 13 T cell receptor beta chains below was sequenced from the same sample in a study of blood T cell repertoires in COVID-19. Measured with immunoSEQ multiplex PCR; TCRdb has only the in-frame clones, and not every one. The table shows around 94,000 clones, with roughly 92% occurring only once. The sequenced sample was peripheral blood. The source of these receptors is a woman aged 45 to 65 with COVID-19, enrolled during active disease.

The V gene is TRBV3-1 (or the pseudogene TRBV3-2), the J gene TRBJ1-6; D might be TRBD1 (6 bases). This CDR3 region has 13 residues. Germline V gives CDR1 LGHDT, CDR2 YNNKEL (reference sequence). The V and J ends lost 3 bases and 7 bases respectively, with 7 bases between them. The CDR3 coding sequence is TGTGCCAGCAGCCATGACAGGAATTCACCCCTCCACTTT. This sequence encodes CASSHDRNSPLHF.

The V gene is TRBV5-1, the J gene TRBJ2-1, with TRBD1 matching over 9 bases. Trimming at V came to 2 bases and at J to 2 bases, leaving 5 bases not matched to a gene. CDR1 and CDR2 from the germline V gene are SGHRS and YFSETQ. The CDR3 totals 16 residues. The DNA of the CDR3 is TGCGCCAGCAGCTTCCGGGGACAGGGAACCTACAATGAGCAGTTCTTC. Translation gives CASSFRGQGTYNEQFF.

The chain combines TRBV4-3 with TRBJ1-2, with TRBD1 as a possible D gene (6 bases). V lost 0 bases to trimming and J lost 8 bases, with 13 bases between them. CDR1 is LGHNA and CDR2 is YSLEER in the germline V gene. The CDR3 has 14 amino acids. CDR3 DNA sequence: TGCGCCAGCAGCCAAGATGGGCAGGGGAGCGGCTACACCTTC. Amino acids: CASSQDGQGSGYTF.

The chain's CDR3 is CASKQGNTEAFF. DNA of the CDR3: TGTGCCAGTAAGCAGGGGAACACTGAAGCTTTCTTT. V is TRBV19 and J is TRBJ1-1, with D possibly being TRBD1 (5 bases). CDR1 is LNHDA and CDR2 is SQIVND in the germline V gene (reference sequence). This CDR3 has 12 residues. With 7 bases removed from V and 1 base from J, the gap between germline ends came to 7 bases.

This clone was recorded a few times. The V call is TRBV6-5, the J call TRBJ2-7, with 11 bases aligning to TRBD2. This CDR3 has 14 residues. Trimming removed 2 bases from V and 4 bases from J; junction bases left unmatched: 1. CDR1 is MNHEY, CDR2 SVGAGI, per germline. Here the CDR3 reads CASSYTSGGYEQYF. The CDR3 DNA reads as TGTGCCAGCAGTTACACTAGCGGGGGATACGAGCAGTACTTC.

The chain recombines TRBV18 with TRBJ1-2, with 9 bases lining up with TRBD1. There are 14 residues in the CDR3. Germline V lookup: CDR1 KGHSH, CDR2 LQKENI. With 5 bases clipped from V and 7 bases from J, the junction kept 8 bases outside the gene matches. CDR3: CASSSGQGSVGYTF. CDR3 nucleotides: TGTGCCAGCTCATCGGGACAGGGATCGGTTGGCTACACCTTC.

The chain links TRBV4-3 to TRBJ2-3, with 8 bases matching TRBD2. Germline V gene sequence: CDR1 LGHNA, CDR2 YSLEER. J was trimmed by 2 bases and V by 1 base; bases with no gene match: 5. The CDR3 spans 16 residues. The CDR3 region is CASSQAAGGATDTQYF. Written as DNA, the CDR3 is TGCGCCAGCAGCCAAGCGGCCGGGGGGGCCACAGATACGCAGTATTTT.

The V gene is TRBV6-5, the J gene TRBJ1-5; TRBD1 might be the D (5 bases). Germline CDR1 MNHEY, CDR2 SVGAGI. The CDR3 runs to 15 residues. V lost 5 bases and J 0 bases, leaving 11 bases between the germline ends. The CDR3 sequence is CASSPQTDSNQPQHF. CDR3 bases: TGTGCCAGCAGTCCCCAGACAGATAGCAATCAGCCCCAGCATTTT.

This chain joins TRBV10-3 and TRBJ1-5; D uncertain. Trimming took 0 bases from V and 1 from J, leaving 4 bases between them. There are 14 residues in the CDR3. Germline-derived CDR1 and CDR2 are ENHRY and SYGVKD. The CDR3, as DNA: TGTGCCATCAGTGAGTCGAGGAGCAATCAGCCCCAGCATTTT. Translating gives CAISESRSNQPQHF.

This chain links TRBV11-3 with TRBJ1-1; no definite D call. Trimming removed 0 bases from V and 7 bases from J, with 12 bases in between. CDR1 and CDR2 from the germline V gene are SGHNT and YENEEA. The CDR3 loop spans 14 amino acids. The CDR3 is CASSLDRMRSEAFF. CDR3 DNA sequence: TGTGCCAGCAGCTTAGATCGGATGAGGAGTGAAGCTTTCTTT.

The chain has TRBV5-4 and TRBJ1-1; D unresolved. V gave up 7 bases and J gave up 2 bases, with 12 bases separating them. Germline V CDR1 and CDR2: SGHNT, YYREEE (reference sequence). The CDR3 runs to 13 residues. The CDR3 loop is CASSGGFNTEAFF. CDR3 nucleotides: TGTGCCAGCTCGGGAGGGTTTAACACTGAAGCTTTCTTT.

Only one count was recorded for this clone. The J gene is TRBJ1-1, the V gene TRBV11-3, with 8 nucleotides matching TRBD1. The CDR3 has 19 residues. In germline, CDR1 is SGHNT, CDR2 YENEEA. The trim removed 4 bases at V and 4 bases at J, leaving 20 bases unmatched. CDR3 sequence: CASSSGQGFFQLRSTEAFF. For the CDR3, the DNA is TGTGCCAGCAGCTCCGGACAGGGATTTTTTCAGTTGAGGAGCACTGAAGCTTTCTTT.

The chain uses TRBV2 and TRBJ1-5; 11 bases line up with TRBD1. The CDR3 runs 15 residues. From germline, CDR1 is SNHLY and CDR2 FYNNEI. V dropped 6 bases and J dropped 4; count of bases not matched to a gene: 5. CDR3: CASRFGTGGNQPQHF. CDR3 sequence (DNA): TGTGCCAGCAGGTTCGGGACAGGGGGTAATCAGCCCCAGCATTTT. Filled out from reference TRBV2 and TRBJ1-5, the complete variable domain reads EPEVTQTPSHQVTQMGQEVILRCVPISNHLYFYWYRQILGQKVEFLVSFYNNEISEKSEIFDDQFSVERPDGSNFTLKIRSTKLEDSAMYFCASRFGTGGNQPQHFGDGTRLSIL.